These 22 T cell receptor beta chains originate from one sample sequenced in a study of T-cell memory formation after mild COVID-19. TCRdb re-analysed the 5' RACE reads in MiXCR, keeping a single row per CDR3 protein. Here the sample spans 400,000 to 500,000 distinct CDR3 sequences, 20% being singletons. What was sequenced was PBMCs or a T cell subset sorted from them (not recorded which). The receptors stem from an adult woman who had mild COVID-19 (a few samples of this study predate the infection). Cell type and time point are not known.

This clonotype came up a few times. The chain employs TRBV7-9 and TRBJ1-6, with 7 bases aligning to TRBD1. Germline V gene data show CDR1 as SEHNR and CDR2 as FQNEAQ (reference sequence). J gave up 7 bases and V 0 bases, and 6 bases lay outside the gene matches. This CDR3 contains 16 residues. The CDR3 DNA follows: TGTGCCAGCAGCTTAGCACCGGGACAGCACAATTCACCCCTCCACTTT. Its translation: CASSLAPGQHNSPLHF.

V gene TRBV7-9 combines with J gene TRBJ1-2; D is unclear. Between the trimmed V and J ends, which lost 5 bases and 8 bases, there was a span of 15 bases. Germline V gene sequence: CDR1 SEHNR, CDR2 FQNEAQ (reference sequence). This CDR3 has 13 residues. The CDR3 region has the DNA TGTGCCAGCAGCCCAGAGGGAGGGTCCGGCTACACCTTC. Protein sequence: CASSPEGGSGYTF.

The rearrangement joins TRBV28 to TRBJ1-2; D perhaps matches TRBD1 (5 bases). The V end lost 8 bases, the J end lost 3 bases, and 13 bases lay between the germline ends. CDR3 length: 13 amino acids. In germline, CDR1 is MDHEN, CDR2 SYDVKM. CDR3 in amino acids: CASAGTADYGYTF. In DNA form, the CDR3 reads TGTGCCAGCGCCGGGACTGCGGACTATGGCTACACCTTC.

This rearrangement joins TRBV20-1 to TRBJ1-1; D is perhaps TRBD1 (5 bases). Trimming removed 3 bases from V and 4 bases from J, with 18 bases in between. This CDR3 contains 15 residues. Germline-derived CDR1 and CDR2 are DFQATT and SNEGSKA (reference sequence). The CDR3 loop reads CSARVIRGLTTEAFF. The CDR3, as DNA: TGCAGTGCTAGGGTGATAAGGGGACTTACCACTGAAGCTTTCTTT.

This chain connects TRBV7-9 to TRBJ2-3; D is tentatively TRBD1 or TRBD2 (5 bases each). The length of the CDR3 is 13 residues. Deletions cut 5 bases from V and 9 bases from J, with 15 bases between. Per the germline V gene, CDR1 is SEHNR and CDR2 is FQNEAQ (reference sequence). CDR3 sequence reads: CASSRPLGETQYF. For the CDR3, the DNA is TGTGCCAGCAGCCGACCGCTAGGGGAGACGCAGTATTTT. The complete variable domain, with remaining parts taken from reference TRBV7-9 and TRBJ2-3, reads DTGVSQNPRHKITKRGQNVTFRCDPISEHNRLYWYRQTLGQGPEFLTYFQNEAQLEKSRLLSDRFSAERPKGSFSTLEIQRTEQGDSAMYLCASSRPLGETQYFGPGTRLTVL.

CDR3 bases: TGTGCCAGTAGTGTACCCAGCAGGGGGTCGACTGAAGCTTTCTTT. This gives the protein CASSVPSRGSTEAFF. The chain has TRBV19 and TRBJ1-1, with 7 bases that match TRBD1. The J segment lost 5 bases and the V segment lost 5 bases, leaving 11 bases of the junction unmatched. This CDR3 spans 15 amino acids. In germline, CDR1 is LNHDA, CDR2 SQIVND (reference sequence).

The chain is built from TRBV12-3 or TRBV12-4 and TRBJ2-2; D not resolved. The CDR3 is made up of 13 amino acids. The V end was cut by 3 bases, the J end by 6 bases, with 8 bases between. CDR3 sequence (DNA): TGTGCCAGCAGTTTTACGGGTGCCGGGGAGCTGTTTTTT. As protein: CASSFTGAGELFF.

This clonotype has just a few counts. This chain links TRBV29-1 with TRBJ1-1; possible D gene TRBD1, 5 bases. This CDR3 has 15 residues. Between the trimmed V and J ends, which lost 7 bases and 2 bases, there was a span of 20 bases. The germline CDR1 and CDR2 sequences are SQVTM and ANQGSEA. The CDR3 sequence is CSALLPGGINTEAFF. CDR3 DNA: TGCAGCGCCCTACTTCCCGGGGGGATAAACACTGAAGCTTTCTTT.

This clonotype was seen only a few times. The chain employs TRBV6-5 and TRBJ2-2; 13 bases are shared with TRBD2. The V and J ends lost 3 bases and 3 bases, in that order; junction bases with no gene match: 16. Germline CDR1 is MNHEY and CDR2 is SVGAGI. This CDR3 is built from 21 residues. CDR3 DNA: TGTGCCAGCAGTTATCATTCTCCGGGACTAGCGGGGAGAGGGTACACCGGGGAGCTGTTTTTT. This codes for CASSYHSPGLAGRGYTGELFF.

The chain links TRBV27 to TRBJ1-2; TRBD1 is a possible D gene (6 bases). Trimming cost V 3 bases and J 3 bases, with 14 bases left between them. CDR3 length: 15 residues. Germline assignment: CDR1 MNHEY and CDR2 SMNVEV (reference sequence). CDR3 region: CASSLNRDTYYGYTF. In DNA, the CDR3 is TGTGCCAGCAGTTTGAACCGGGACACCTACTATGGCTACACCTTC.

The CDR3 nucleotides read TGTGCCAGTCAGAACACCGGGGAGCTGTTTTTT. This encodes CASQNTGELFF. This rearrangement joins TRBV6-2 or TRBV6-3 to TRBJ2-2; D remains ambiguous. CDR3 length: 11 residues. Germline assignment: CDR1 MNHEY and CDR2 SVGEGT. The ends were cut back, 9 bases at V and 1 base at J, with 3 bases in the middle.

The gene calls are TRBV7-9 and TRBJ1-6; a possible D gene is TRBD1 (6 bases). This CDR3 is 12 amino acids long. The V end lost 4 bases, the J end lost 19 bases, and 17 bases lay between the germline ends. The germline gives CDR1 SEHNR, CDR2 FQNEAQ (reference sequence). CDR3 bases: TGTGCCAGCAGCTCGGACAGACCCTTCGTACACTTT. Protein: CASSSDRPFVHF.

V gene TRBV6-1 combines with J gene TRBJ2-3; 7 bases match TRBD2. Germline V CDR1 and CDR2: MNHNS, SASEGT. The ends lost 6 bases at V and 0 bases at J; junction bases unmatched: 12. The CDR3 is made up of 17 amino acids. CDR3 sequence reads: CASRGGSLATSTDTQYF. In DNA form, the CDR3 reads TGTGCCAGCAGGGGGGGGTCACTAGCGACTAGCACAGATACGCAGTATTTT.

The V and J genes are TRBV5-5 and TRBJ1-4; D not resolved. Germline values: CDR1 SGHKS, CDR2 YYEKEE (reference sequence). V was shortened by 0 bases and J by 10 bases, with 10 bases between the two germline ends. This CDR3 region has 13 residues. CDR3 bases: TGTGCCAGCAGCTTGGGGGCAGATGGAAAACTGTTTTTT. This sequence encodes CASSLGADGKLFF.

The rearrangement links TRBV5-5 to TRBJ2-4; tentatively, D is TRBD1 (7 bases). The CDR3 has 15 residues. Germline-derived CDR1 and CDR2 are SGHKS and YYEKEE (reference sequence). Trimming shortened V by 4 bases and J by 6 bases, and 17 bases separated the two germline ends. The DNA of the CDR3 is TGTGCCAGCAGCCTCTCAGGGGGGCCTGGAAACATTCAGTACTTC. This codes for CASSLSGGPGNIQYF.

The chain combines TRBV2 with TRBJ2-5; 8 bases align to TRBD1. CDR1 is SNHLY and CDR2 is FYNNEI in the germline V gene. V lost 9 bases to trimming and J lost 3 bases; unmatched junction nucleotides: 6. The CDR3 covers 13 residues. DNA of the CDR3: TGTGCCAGTACAGGGGGAGTGGAAGAGACCCAGTACTTC. Amino acid sequence: CASTGGVEETQYF.

The rearrangement links TRBV5-1 to TRBJ2-7; weak D call: TRBD2 (7 bases). CDR3 length: 15 residues. Germline-derived CDR1 and CDR2 are SGHRS and YFSETQ. The V end was cut by 5 bases, the J end by 2 bases, with 17 bases between. CDR3: CASSSGGGGTYEQYF. CDR3 nucleotide sequence: TGCGCCAGCAGTTCGGGGGGCGGGGGAACCTACGAGCAGTACTTC.

This clonotype was detected a few times. The genes are TRBV7-9 and TRBJ2-7; 7 positions match TRBD2. V lost 5 bases to trimming and J lost 0 bases; unmatched junction nucleotides: 7. Germline V CDR1 and CDR2: SEHNR, FQNEAQ (reference sequence). The CDR3 consists of 15 residues. The CDR3 sequence is CASSLLAELSYEQYF. The CDR3 nucleotides read TGTGCCAGCAGCCTGCTAGCGGAGCTCTCCTACGAGCAGTACTTC.

Ten or more counts support this clonotype. The chain employs TRBV7-2 and TRBJ2-1; D gene uncertain. Germline V CDR1 and CDR2: SGHTA, FQGNSA. This CDR3 region has 11 residues. Deletions cut 2 bases from V and 5 bases from J, with 1 base between. The chain's CDR3 is CASSLHNEQFF. The CDR3 region has the DNA TGTGCCAGCAGCTTACACAATGAGCAGTTCTTC.

This clonotype was seen repeatedly, ten times or more. The gene calls are TRBV5-5 and TRBJ2-1; D perhaps matches TRBD1 (6 bases). Trimming shortened V by 1 base and J by 6 bases, and 8 bases separated the two germline ends. The CDR3 covers 13 residues. In germline, CDR1 is SGHKS, CDR2 YYEKEE (reference sequence). CDR3 coding DNA: TGTGCCAGCAGCTTGACCAGGGGCAATGAGCAGTTCTTC. Protein: CASSLTRGNEQFF.

The chain combines TRBV20-1 with TRBJ2-7, with TRBD1 matching over 9 bases. Germline V CDR1 and CDR2: DFQATT, SNEGSKA (reference sequence). V lost 4 bases and J lost 4; bases outside the gene matches: 2. The length of the CDR3 is 12 residues. In DNA form, the CDR3 reads TGCAGTGCTAAGACAGGGGGGTACGAGCAGTACTTC. It codes for CSAKTGGYEQYF.

This clonotype has more than one count but fewer than ten. This chain uses TRBV25-1 with TRBJ2-5; no firm D call. CDR3 length: 13 amino acids. Germline V gene data show CDR1 as MGHDK and CDR2 as SYGVNS. V was cut by 7 bases and J by 5 bases, with 14 bases left in between. The CDR3 here is CASTRGKLETQYF. CDR3 nucleotides: TGTGCCAGCACCCGAGGCAAGCTGGAGACCCAGTACTTC.